Listed here is a single T cell receptor (beta chain). The sample comes from a study of read filtering for tumor transcriptome and immune sequencing. Germline loops: CDR1 SGHTA, CDR2 FQGTGA. The CDR3 has 13 residues. The J segment lost 6 bases and the V segment lost 7 bases, leaving 5 bases of the junction unmatched. From roughly 390 ng of RNA, a library with molecular barcoded alpha/delta and beta/gamma adaptors was made. Via MiXCR, TCRdb re-called the reads, giving one row per CDR3 protein. The sample holds more than 35,000 distinct CDR3 sequences, less than 15% seen once. The material sequenced was a population of CD138-negative cells sorted from bone marrow. The chain combines TRBV7-3 with TRBJ2-2; 7 bases align to TRBD2. This clonotype originated in a donor at least 40 years old with multiple myeloma. CDR3 nucleotide sequence: TGTGCCAGCAAGGCGGGGGTACCCGGGGAGCTGTTTTTT. It yields the protein CASKAGVPGELFF.